Each of the 7 T cell receptor beta chains below was sequenced from the same sample in a study of radiotherapy plus CTLA-4 blockade in lung cancer. Only in-frame clones appear in the TCRdb table, and some are missing; sequencing was by immunoSEQ multiplex PCR. The table includes fewer than 40,000 clones, about 80% detected once. The specimen was peripheral blood, collected from a patient treated with radiotherapy plus ipilimumab. These receptors all come from a human donor with non-small cell lung cancer who had stable disease on radiotherapy plus ipilimumab.

The sample holds a few counts of this clone. This chain joins TRBV9 and TRBJ2-2, with unresolved D. V was clipped by 6 bases and J by 1 base, with 7 bases between them. This CDR3 contains 13 residues. The germline CDR1 and CDR2 sequences are SGDLS and YYNGEE. CDR3 in DNA: TGTGCCAGCATGGCCTTGAACACCGGGGAGCTGTTTTTT. It yields the protein CASMALNTGELFF.

The rearrangement links TRBV5-6 to TRBJ1-5; perhaps TRBD1 as D (5 bases). Germline values: CDR1 SGHDT, CDR2 YYEEEE. The CDR3 covers 15 residues. The ends were cut back, 4 bases at V and 0 bases at J, with 11 bases in the middle. CDR3 in DNA: TGTGCCAGCAGCCAGGGACTCTATAGCAATCAGCCCCAGCATTTT. Protein product: CASSQGLYSNQPQHF.

The gene calls are TRBV18 and TRBJ1-4; D is undetermined. The CDR3 consists of 15 residues. CDR1 KGHSH and CDR2 LQKENI come from the germline V gene. The V end was cut by 6 bases, the J end by 0 bases, with 11 bases between. The CDR3 coding sequence is TGTGCCAGCTCGTACGGGGTCGCAACTAATGAAAAACTGTTTTTT. It is translated as CASSYGVATNEKLFF.

The J gene is TRBJ2-3, the V gene TRBV6-5, with a tentative D call TRBD2 (5 bases). The length of the CDR3 is 15 residues. The ends were cut back, 2 bases at V and 1 base at J, with 10 bases in the middle. The germline gives CDR1 MNHEY, CDR2 SVGAGI. The CDR3 reads CASSYRERGTDTQYF. CDR3 sequence (DNA): TGTGCCAGCAGTTACAGGGAGAGGGGCACAGATACGCAGTATTTT.

This clone was detected only a few times. The CDR3 is CASSVAQGGTEAFF. As DNA, the CDR3 is TGTGCCAGCAGCGTAGCACAGGGGGGCACTGAAGCTTTCTTT. The chain carries TRBV9 and TRBJ1-1; 8 positions agree with TRBD1. With 0 bases clipped from V and 4 bases from J, the junction kept 2 bases outside the gene matches. Germline V lookup: CDR1 SGDLS, CDR2 YYNGEE. The CDR3 consists of 14 residues.

V and J are TRBV19 and TRBJ1-4; D call uncertain. Germline V gene lookup returns CDR1 LNHDA and CDR2 SQIVND (reference sequence). The V gene lost 3 bases and the J gene lost 1 base, with 9 bases spanning the gap. This CDR3 has 15 amino acids. The DNA of the CDR3 is TGTGCCAGTAGTATGAGGCGGGGAACTAATGAAAAACTGTTTTTT. It translates to CASSMRRGTNEKLFF.

The chain uses TRBV18 and TRBJ1-2, with 7 bases aligning to TRBD1. Germline V lookup: CDR1 KGHSH, CDR2 LQKENI. The CDR3 is 15 residues long. The trim removed 6 bases at V and 6 bases at J, leaving 13 bases unmatched. CDR3 sequence: CASSLEYDRVDGYTF. The CDR3 DNA sequence: TGTGCCAGCTCCCTTGAATATGACAGGGTGGATGGCTACACCTTC.